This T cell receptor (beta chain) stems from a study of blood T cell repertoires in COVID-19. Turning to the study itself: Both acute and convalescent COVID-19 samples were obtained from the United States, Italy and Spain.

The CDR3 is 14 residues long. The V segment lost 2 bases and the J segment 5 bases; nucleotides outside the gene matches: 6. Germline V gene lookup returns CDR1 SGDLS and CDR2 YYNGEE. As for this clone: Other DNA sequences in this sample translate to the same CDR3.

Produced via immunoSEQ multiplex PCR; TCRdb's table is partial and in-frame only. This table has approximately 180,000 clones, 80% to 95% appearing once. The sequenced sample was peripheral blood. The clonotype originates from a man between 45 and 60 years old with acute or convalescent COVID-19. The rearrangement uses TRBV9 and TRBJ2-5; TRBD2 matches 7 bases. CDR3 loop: CASSVGGRGETQYF. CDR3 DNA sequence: TGTGCCAGCAGCGTTGGGGGGAGGGGTGAGACCCAGTACTTC.